This TCR beta chain derives from a study of T cell responses to AZD1222 COVID-19 vaccine (dated by TCRdb to 2020 to 2022). The study in broad terms: TCR sequencing was performed for about 250 trial participants, of whom 207 were given two doses of AZD1222 and approximately 25 were given two doses of MenACWY control vaccine. Enrollment into the trials was organized by age into subgroups of 18-55, 56-69 and 70-plus years, and those subgroups contained roughly 140, 27 and 60 TCR-sequenced participants, respectively. The research as a whole found: In the small 56-69-year group, the increase in depth fell short of significance, most likely because of low power. Because no day 14 peak-response samples were available, the repertoires could be characterized only after the peak T cell response. Epitopes outside the regions mutated in the B.1.351 and B.1.1.7 variants were reportedly recognized by nearly half of the unique spike-specific TCRs. Participants were mostly white British and included more females than males, and it was suggested by the authors that clonal diversity may have been underestimated. Only five to seven AZD1222 recipients were SARS-CoV-2 seropositive at baseline, limiting conclusions about previously exposed vaccinees. Spike-specific TCR breadth and depth rose significantly after two AZD1222 doses compared with day 0 and with MenACWY recipients. Vaccine-associated CD4 TCRs spanned the whole spike protein, with dominant responses in regions 160-218 and 743-854.

CDR1 and CDR2, per the germline V gene, are SNHLY and FYNNEI. The CDR3 has 12 amino acids, counting the end cysteine and phenylalanine. Only CDR3 DNA is held: 36 bases, read in frame from base 1. After removal of 7 bases from V and 10 bases from J, the junction retains 6 bases not matched to a gene. The time point label here, explained by the study, means: baseline before first vaccination. The treatment or condition label here, explained by the study, means: meningococcal conjugate vaccine given as trial control. The vaccinee samples were drawn from two UK trials, COV001 and COV002, one of which was a single-blind randomized controlled phase 2/3 trial testing AZD1222 (ChAdOx1 nCoV-19) in healthy adults. Trial participant PBMC samples were collected at day 0 and day 28 after the second dose for TCRbeta chain sequencing. Remarks on this clone: This clone's antigen is unknown. Within one base of it there is no much larger clone, and no base qualities were kept.

The CDR3 regions of human TCRbeta chains were analyzed by immunosequencing. Per the authors' processing: Repertoire TCRs were matched against a reference library of SARS-CoV-2-specific TCRs generated with the MIRA antigen-specificity platform. Breadth was defined as the fraction of unique TCRs that were SARS-CoV-2-associated. Depth was defined as the fraction of total T cells that were SARS-CoV-2-associated. Using the MIRA data, every spike-specific TCR was mapped to the spike region that the TCR reacted to and assigned to either a CD4 or a CD8 class. Log10-transformed breadth and depth values were compared by one-way ANOVA with Sidak's multiple comparisons tests. TCRdb mirrors the immuneACCESS table, restricted to in-frame sequences. Some clones are absent from its copies; in checked studies, under half trace to an unresolved V gene, and the reason for the others is unknown. The D gene and trimming were derived from the DNA, and the V and J assignments and clone size from that table. For this sample there are approximately 140,000 clones; approximately 95% appear just once. The ten largest account for approximately 0.9% of the sample.

The V gene is TRBV2 and the J gene is TRBJ2-3, with 9 middle bases fitting TRBD1. The receptor was isolated from an adult in good health. The sequencing here drew on peripheral blood, taken on day 0 of MenACWY control vaccination. The nucleotide sequence reads as follows: TGTGCCAGCACGGACAGGGGTGGGCCGCAGTATTTT. Its protein product is CASTDRGGPQYF.